The 3 T cell receptor beta chains below were found in one sample sequenced in a study of early T cells in non-severe SARS-CoV-2 infection. TCRdb analysed the 5' RACE reads with MiXCR anew, one entry per CDR3 protein. The top ten clones hold roughly 3.7% of a sample with approximately 75,000 distinct CDR3 sequences, about 15% of them seen once. Sequencing used whole blood, obtained at baseline. The receptor source for this set is an adult who was a healthcare worker with PCR-confirmed SARS-CoV-2 infection or an uninfected control (not recorded which).

The gene calls are TRBV3-1 and TRBJ2-1; TRBD2 aligns across 8 bases. This CDR3 comprises 14 residues. Germline V lookup: CDR1 LGHDT, CDR2 YNNKEL (reference sequence). The junction had 1 base not matched to a gene; V was cut back by 1 base and J by 5 bases. The CDR3 nucleotides read TGTGCCAGCAGCCAAGGACTAGCGAACAATGAGCAGTTCTTC. This gives the protein CASSQGLANNEQFF.

This clonotype was detected only a few times. The chain is built from TRBV29-1 and TRBJ1-3; the match to TRBD1 covers 7 bases. Per the germline V gene, CDR1 is SQVTM and CDR2 is ANQGSEA. J lost 4 bases, V lost 6 bases, and 6 bases had no gene match. The CDR3 is 13 amino acids. The CDR3 spells CSVKQGNGNTIYF. The CDR3, as DNA: TGCAGCGTAAAACAGGGGAACGGAAACACCATATATTTT. Variable domain in full (rest from reference TRBV29-1 and TRBJ1-3): SAVISQKPSRDICQRGTSLTIQCQVDSQVTMMFWYRQQPGQSLTLIATANQGSEATYESGFVIDKFPISRPNLTFSTLTVSNMSPEDSSIYLCSVKQGNGNTIYFGEGSWLTVV.

This clonotype was picked up many times. The rearrangement joins TRBV5-1 to TRBJ1-2; TRBD1 agrees at 7 bases. CDR1 and CDR2 (germline): SGHRS, YFSETQ. V shed 4 bases, J shed 4 bases, and the junction held 4 bases outside the gene matches. This CDR3 has 13 amino acids. The CDR3 DNA follows: TGCGCCAGCAGCGTAGGACAGGCCTATGGCTACACCTTC. Encoded protein: CASSVGQAYGYTF.